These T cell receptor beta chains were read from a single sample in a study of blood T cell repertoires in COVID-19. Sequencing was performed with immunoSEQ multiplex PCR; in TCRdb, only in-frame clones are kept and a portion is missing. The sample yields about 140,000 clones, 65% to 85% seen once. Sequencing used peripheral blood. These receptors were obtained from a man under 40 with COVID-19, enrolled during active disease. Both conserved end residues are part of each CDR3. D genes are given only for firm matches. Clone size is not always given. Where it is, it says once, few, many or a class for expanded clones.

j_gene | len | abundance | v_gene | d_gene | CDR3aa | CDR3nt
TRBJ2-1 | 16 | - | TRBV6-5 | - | CASSYGRESSYNEQFF | TGTGCCAGCAGTTACGGCAGGGAATCCTCCTACAATGAGCAGTTCTTC
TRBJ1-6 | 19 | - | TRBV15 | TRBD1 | CATSTLRGGQGRPNSPLHF | TGTGCCACCAGCACCCTGAGAGGGGGACAGGGCCGACCCAATTCACCCCTCCACTTT
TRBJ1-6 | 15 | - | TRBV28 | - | CASSLGGGSNSPLHF | TGTGCCAGCAGTCTAGGTGGGGGCTCAAATTCACCCCTCCACTTT
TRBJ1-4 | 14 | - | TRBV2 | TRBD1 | CASLPGTGGEKLFF | TGTGCCAGTCTCCCCGGGACAGGAGGGGAAAAACTGTTTTTT
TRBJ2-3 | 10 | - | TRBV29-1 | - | CSGRTDTQYF | TGCAGCGGGAGGACGGATACGCAGTATTTT
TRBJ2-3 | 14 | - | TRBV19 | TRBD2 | CASSRGGSTDTQYF | TGTGCCAGTAGTCGGGGGGGCAGCACAGATACGCAGTATTTT
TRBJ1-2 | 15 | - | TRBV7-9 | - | CASSLDLTANYGYTF | TGTGCCAGCAGCCTCGACCTAACAGCTAACTATGGCTACACCTTC
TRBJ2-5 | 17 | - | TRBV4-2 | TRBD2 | CASSQVGSSGGGGTQYF | TGTGCCAGCAGCCAAGTGGGGAGTAGCGGGGGCGGAGGGACCCAGTACTTC
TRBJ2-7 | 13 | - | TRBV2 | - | CASTRSDGGEQYF | TGTGCCAGCACCCGTAGTGATGGAGGCGAGCAGTACTTC
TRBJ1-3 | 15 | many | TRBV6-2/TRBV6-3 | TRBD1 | CASSSEGQPRNTIYF | TGTGCCAGCAGCTCCGAGGGACAGCCGAGAAACACCATATATTTT
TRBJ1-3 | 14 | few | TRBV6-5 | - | CASSSASSGNTIYF | TGTGCCAGCAGCAGCGCCAGCTCTGGAAACACCATATATTTT
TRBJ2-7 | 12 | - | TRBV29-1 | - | CSVVGPAGEQYF | TGCAGCGTTGTTGGGCCAGCGGGCGAGCAGTACTTC
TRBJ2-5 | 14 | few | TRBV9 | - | CASSAGQREETQYF | TGTGCCAGCAGCGCGGGTCAGCGGGAAGAGACCCAGTACTTC
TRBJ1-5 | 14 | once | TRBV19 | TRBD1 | CASSTGGNNQPQHF | TGTGCCAGTTCGACAGGGGGCAACAATCAGCCCCAGCATTTT
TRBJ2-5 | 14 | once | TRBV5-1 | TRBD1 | CASSLGQGGETQYF | TGCGCCAGCAGCCTGGGACAGGGGGGAGAGACCCAGTACTTC
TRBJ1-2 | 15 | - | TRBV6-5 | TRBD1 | CANTLMNRGRWGYTF | TGTGCCAACACGCTGATGAACAGGGGGCGGTGGGGCTACACCTTC
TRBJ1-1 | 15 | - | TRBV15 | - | CATSGPGGGNTEAFF | TGTGCCACCAGCGGTCCCGGCGGGGGTAACACTGAAGCTTTCTTT
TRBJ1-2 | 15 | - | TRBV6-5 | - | CASSYSGSTNYGYTF | TGTGCCAGCAGTTACTCCGGGTCTACTAACTATGGCTACACCTTC
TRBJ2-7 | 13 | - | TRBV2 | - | CASRPGAPYEQYF | TGTGCCAGCAGGCCAGGGGCCCCCTACGAGCAGTACTTC
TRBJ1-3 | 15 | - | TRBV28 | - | CASSLYTGSGNTIYF | TGTGCCAGCAGTTTATACACAGGCTCTGGAAACACCATATATTTT
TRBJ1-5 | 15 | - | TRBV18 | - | CASSPGPTSNQPQHF | TGTGCCAGCTCACCTGGGCCGACCAGCAATCAGCCCCAGCATTTT
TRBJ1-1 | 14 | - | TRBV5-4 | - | CASQMPGINRKAFF | TGTGCCAGTCAGATGCCGGGAATTAATCGGAAAGCTTTCTTT
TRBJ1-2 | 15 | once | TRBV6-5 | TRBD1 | CASSYISGTGYGYTF | TGTGCCAGCAGTTACATCTCCGGGACAGGCTATGGCTACACCTTC
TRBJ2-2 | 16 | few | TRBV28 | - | CASSFQSAEGVGELFF | TGTGCCAGCAGTTTTCAAAGCGCCGAGGGGGTCGGGGAGCTGTTTTTT
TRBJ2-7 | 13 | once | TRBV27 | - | CASRRQNSYEQYF | TGTGCCAGCAGGAGACAAAACTCCTACGAGCAGTACTTC
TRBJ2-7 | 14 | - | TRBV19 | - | CASSIGGARYEQYF | TGTGCCAGTAGTATTGGCGGGGCACGATACGAGCAGTACTTC
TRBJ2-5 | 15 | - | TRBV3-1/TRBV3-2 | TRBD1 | CASSQEGQGVGTQYF | TGTGCCAGCAGCCAAGAAGGACAGGGGGTCGGGACCCAGTACTTC
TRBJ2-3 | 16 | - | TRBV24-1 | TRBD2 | CATSGLTSGFADTQYF | TGTGCCACCAGCGGGTTGACTAGCGGGTTTGCAGATACGCAGTATTTT
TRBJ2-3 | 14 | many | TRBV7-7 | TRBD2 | CASSLLGGTDTQYF | TGTGCTAGCAGCTTGCTGGGGGGGACAGATACGCAGTATTTT
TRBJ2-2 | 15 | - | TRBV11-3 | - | CASSLVDSFVGELFF | TGTGCCAGCAGCTTAGTGGACAGCTTTGTAGGGGAGCTGTTTTTT
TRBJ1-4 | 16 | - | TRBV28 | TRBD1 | CASRSLPYRGSEKLFF | TGTGCCAGCAGATCGCTGCCTTACAGGGGTAGTGAAAAACTGTTTTTT
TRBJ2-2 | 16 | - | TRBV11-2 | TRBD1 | CASRSTGQTNTGELFF | TGTGCCAGCAGATCCACGGGACAGACGAACACCGGGGAGCTGTTTTTT
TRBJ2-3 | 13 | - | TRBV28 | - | CASSAGGTDTQYF | TGTGCCAGCAGTGCAGGGGGCACAGATACGCAGTATTTT
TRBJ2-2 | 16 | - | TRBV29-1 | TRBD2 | CSVVRAEREAAGELFF | TGCAGCGTTGTAAGGGCGGAGCGGGAGGCAGCCGGGGAGCTGTTTTTT
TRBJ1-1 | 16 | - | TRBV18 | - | CASSPTGGVMNTEAFF | TGTGCCAGCTCACCGACAGGAGGAGTCATGAACACTGAAGCTTTCTTT
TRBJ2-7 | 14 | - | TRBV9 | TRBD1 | CASSATGGSDEQYF | TGTGCCAGCAGTGCTACAGGGGGCTCCGACGAGCAGTACTTC
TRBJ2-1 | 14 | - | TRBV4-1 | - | CASSQEDYYNEQFF | TGCGCCAGCAGCCAAGAAGACTATTACAATGAGCAGTTCTTC
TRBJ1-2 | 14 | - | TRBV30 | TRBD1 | CAWSDPGQRVGYTF | TGTGCCTGGAGCGATCCGGGACAGAGGGTCGGCTACACCTTC
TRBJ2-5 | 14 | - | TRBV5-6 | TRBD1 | CASSLAGQGETQYF | TGTGCCAGCAGCTTGGCCGGACAGGGTGAGACCCAGTACTTC
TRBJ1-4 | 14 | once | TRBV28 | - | CASSWPPPNEKLFF | TGTGCCAGCAGTTGGCCCCCTCCTAATGAAAAACTGTTTTTT
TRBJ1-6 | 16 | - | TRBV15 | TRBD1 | CATSRDPRTGSSPLHF | TGTGCCACCAGCAGAGATCCAAGGACAGGGTCCTCACCCCTCCACTTT
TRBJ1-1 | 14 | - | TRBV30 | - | CAWSQSGLGTEAFF | TGTGCCTGGAGTCAATCAGGGCTGGGCACTGAAGCTTTCTTT
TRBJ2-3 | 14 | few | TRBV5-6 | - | CASSLARGRNTQYF | TGTGCCAGCAGCTTGGCTAGGGGTAGGAATACGCAGTATTTT
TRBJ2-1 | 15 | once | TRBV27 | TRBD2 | CASSMGLAGYNEQFF | TGTGCCAGCAGTATGGGACTAGCGGGGTACAATGAGCAGTTCTTC
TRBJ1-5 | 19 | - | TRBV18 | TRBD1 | CASSPPVVDRGRESRPQHF | TGTGCCAGCTCACCACCTGTAGTGGACAGGGGGCGGGAGTCACGGCCCCAGCATTTT
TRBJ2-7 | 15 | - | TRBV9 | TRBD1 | CASSVGTGAVYEQYF | TGTGCCAGCAGCGTAGGCACAGGGGCGGTCTACGAGCAGTACTTC
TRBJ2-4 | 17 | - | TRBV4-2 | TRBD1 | CASSQAGDTGGGNIQYF | TGTGCCAGCAGCCAAGCCGGGGACACAGGGGGCGGCAACATTCAGTACTTC